This T cell receptor (beta chain) was sequenced during a study of tumor-infiltrating lymphocytes in primary liver carcinoma (TCRdb year 2017). Notes on the research overall: Of the five patients (three men and two women, aged 30 to 69 years), four had hepatocellular carcinoma and one had combined HCC and intrahepatic cholangiocarcinoma. Tumors of the five patients were stage T1-T3 N0M0 with maximum diameters of 4.2 to 10 cm. Roughly 3.5 to 7.5 million productive TCRbeta reads were obtained per sample, and no significant difference in read depth was found between tissue types. Across five regions of each liver tumor, along with adjacent normal tissue and blood, the study brought together TCRbeta repertoire sequencing, expression microarrays and whole-exome sequencing. A total of around 35 specimens from 5 patients, comprising approximately 25 tumor regions, 5 adjacent noncancerous liver tissues and 5 peripheral blood samples, were covered by TCRbeta repertoire sequencing. Agilent mRNA microarray profiling was performed on the roughly 25 tumor region samples to relate TCRbeta repertoire diversity to the local molecular phenotype. Reproducibility between technical replicate repertoires was high, with correlation coefficients above 0.95 and mean shared-clone rates approximately 0.88.

Study-wide findings and limitations: Consistent with antigen-driven expansion, pairs of tumor regions showed higher repertoire overlap (mean around 35%) than either tumor-adjacent pairs (approximately 17%) or tumor-blood pairs (roughly 14%). Because the samples were bulk and unsorted, CD4+ and CD8+ T cell repertoires could not be compared. Because sequencing covered only the TCR beta chain and unpaired alpha chains were not captured, true repertoire diversity is likely underestimated. A significantly larger repertoire fraction was made up by the top 250 clones in tumors than in blood (p = 0.039). The study included only five or six patients, and the authors note findings should be validated in a larger study. Just about 8-25% of top clones turned up in all five regions of a tumor, which suggests spatial heterogeneity among tumor-infiltrating T cells.

Starting from approximately 460 ng total RNA, TCRbeta-specific cDNA was produced by reverse transcription with a constant-region primer and ProtoScript II reverse transcriptase. Three nested multiplex PCR rounds, following a slightly modified ARM-PCR procedure, were used to build the TCRbeta libraries. Each of the first two PCR rounds ran for approximately 9 cycles and used multiplex TRBV1-TRBV30 forward primers together with a Cbeta reverse primer. A final 25-cycle PCR with Deep VentR polymerase added sample barcodes and Illumina adapters. Amplicons of 200-500 bp were gel-purified with a QIAquick gel extraction kit before sequencing. An Illumina HiSeq 2500 was used to sequence the TCRbeta amplicons, generating 250-bp paired-end reads. The paper's data handling went like this. To recover full CDR3 sequences, reads were quality-trimmed using Trimmomatic v0.33 and paired reads were then merged using FLASH v1.2.11. MiGEC v1.2.1b assigned V, D and J germline segments to the rearranged TCRbeta sequences. Clonotype statistics and Shannon-Wiener diversity indices were calculated with VDJtools v1.0.0. To reduce sampling bias, subsequent analyses other than the diversity analysis used only the 250 most abundant clonotypes in each sample. TCRdb itself trimmed the public reads at Q25 with fastp, ran MiXCR and retained productive beta chains. Rows are combined by CDR3 protein, so each entry shows the most common genes and DNA. Clone size and V and J calls follow TCRdb, not the original study. This sample comprises tens of thousands of distinct CDR3 sequences, 70% to 80% of them detected only once. The ten biggest clones cover under 40% of the sample.

Total RNA and DNA were co-extracted without cell sorting from about 19-30 mg of bulk tissue using the AllPrep DNA/RNA mini kit. Surgical resection was performed in China between late 2015 and early 2016 on about 5 patients with histopathologically diagnosed primary liver carcinoma. At the time of sampling, the patients were treatment-naive and had chronic HBV infection. Each tumor was sampled at five spatially separated regions: the superior, inferior, left-lateral and right-lateral poles and the tumor centre. Histology showed that every tumor sample contained more than 85% viable tumor cells. Each fresh piece of tumor and adjacent tissue was cut in two, with one half stored in RNAlater at -80 degrees C and the other half sent for histology. The CDR3 is 13 residues long, counting both termini. Only the CDR3 DNA is retained, 39 bases long and in frame from the first base. V lost 8 bases and J lost 4 bases; the stretch between them is 12 bases long. The germline V gene encodes CDR1 GTSNPN and CDR2 SVGIG (reference sequence).

As for this clonotype: Its binding antigen is unknown. This likely comes from a read error, as the CDR3 has no conserved phenylalanine or tryptophan at its end.

Here the chain combines TRBV30 and TRBJ2-6; the D gene identity is not certain. The sample taken for sequencing was liver tumor tissue from sampling region 5. The cell subset or site label for this specimen denotes: tumor region T5, tumor centre. The source is a man between 35 and 55 years old with primary liver carcinoma and hepatitis B virus infection. The DNA sequence follows: TGTGCCAGGTCTGCTGGCGGGGCCAACGTCCTGACTTCC. This encodes CARSAGGANVLTS.